Sequencing of this TCR beta chain was carried out in a study of cytomegalovirus exposure and HLA in healthy donors (dated by TCRdb to between 2016 and 2019). Context from the whole study: An earlier analysis of 550 to 700 of the donors reported roughly 270 Gb of sequence data and 100 million to 140 million unique TCR beta sequences from 190 million or so T cells. An early release covering roughly 640 HLA-typed donors comprised 250 to 350 gigabases of sequencing data and tens of millions of unique TCR sequences. Among some 410 genotyped donors of the cohort, an average of around 240,000 unique TCR beta nucleotide sequences were sequenced per donor, about a sixth of them non-productive. In the later analysis, no new phenotypic data were used to find candidate immune exposures; instead, reliance was placed on TCR beta sequences and their occurrence across donors. In a later analysis, previously published TCR beta repertoires from several hundred donors were re-analyzed and high-resolution HLA genotyping was added so that TCR occurrence patterns could be studied. Donor age, sex, ethnicity and CMV serostatus were collected together with the repertoire data. The study used immunosequencing to profile the T cell repertoires of approximately 640 subjects and linked those repertoires to cytomegalovirus serostatus. In a later genetic analysis, genome-wide SNP genotypes for about three fifths of the 666 donors were used, and that subset was treated as a discovery cohort. Of the 350 to 400 genotyped donors, about 84% fell in the genetic ancestry cluster associated with self-reported Caucasian donors. Typing coverage varied by locus: roughly 620-640 donors for A, B, C, DRB1 and DQB1; more than 500 for DQA1; over 600 for DPA1; fewer than 480 for DPB1. All discovery cohort repertoires had been generated on a single sequencing platform. HLA typing covered class I and class II loci at four-digit resolution. The study aimed to test whether cataloging public T cell receptors could reveal signatures of past pathogen exposure. The study combined high-throughput TCR immunosequencing, statistical association of individual TCRs with disease status, and machine learning to predict cytomegalovirus infection status. A separate validation cohort of roughly 130 different subjects was used in addition to the roughly 640-subject first cohort. To decide whether each TCR beta V gene segment behaved as functional or pseudogenic, an earlier analysis of some 580 of the donors relied on high-throughput TCR beta sequencing. Five DR-DQ haplotypes were treated as single units for association and clustering because of strong linkage in the cohort.

The full study reports these points: For the cohort, immune exposure information was limited to CMV serostatus. A further reported finding was that TCR beta sequences accurately predicted the HLA-A and HLA-B alleles for most subjects in the first cohort. This cohort had only TCR beta chains sequenced, and the lack of alpha or paired-chain data limited which features could be detected. In a later genetic analysis, a missense DCLRE1C variant was associated with V-gene and J-gene trimming of TCR beta chains, and the association was replicated in an independent cohort. According to a later genetic analysis, donors in an Asian-associated ancestry cluster had fewer N-insertions in productive TCRs than the roughly 660-donor mean. Because HLA typing was missing for some donors at each locus, association tests included only the typed subset. A total of about 150 TCR beta chains were listed by the study as associated with cytomegalovirus. The classifier was reported to diagnose cytomegalovirus status with high specificity and sensitivity in both the original and validation cohorts. Several of the top co-occurrence clusters appeared to be linked to parvovirus B19, influenza, CMV and Epstein-Barr virus, according to a later analysis. In a later analysis, around 15,000 TCR beta sequences were associated with specific HLA alleles at a false discovery rate of 0.05. Sequencing depth was assumed to be roughly uniform across donors in the presence/absence analyses, though that assumption may not hold. In a later analysis, HLA-associated TCR beta chains showed more clonal expansion and lower generation probabilities than non-associated chains that were equally common. In an earlier analysis of about 540 of the donors, most TCR beta V segments were observed in productive rearrangements about 87% or about 30% of the time, broadly matching IMGT annotations. According to the authors, the approach could potentially be generalized to other disease states and immunological phenotypes. Most TCR sequences were observed very rarely across donors, whereas some public TCRs were present in many individuals. When HLA alleles, especially DR and DQ, strongly co-occurred, TCR associations were difficult to assign to individual alleles. According to a later analysis, TCR association rates differed among HLA loci, with DRB1 alleles showing the most associated TCRs and HLA-C alleles showing the fewest. Because counts were too low, seventeen rarely observed V segments, including chromosome 9 orphons, were excluded from the earlier analysis of some 590 of the donors. The sequencing pipeline was judged likely to have produced a cluster of highly shared sequence variants as a technical artifact. A later analysis found that most CMV-associated TCR beta chains appeared HLA-restricted, with HLA associations seemingly driven largely by CMV exposure. Three of the identified cytomegalovirus-associated TCR beta chains were confirmed in vitro to be specific for cytomegalovirus antigens. Correlated functional status among segregating V segments might be attributable to linkage disequilibrium, but an unknown experimental factor could not be ruled out. Because the 87-base-pair reads could not distinguish some IMGT-functional V segments, including TRBV6-2 and TRBV6-3, those segments were excluded.

The method behind the library was the immunoSEQ multiplex PCR assay. For the multiplex PCR, a mixture combining 60 forward primers for TCR Vbeta segments and 13 reverse primers for TCR Jbeta segments was used. Amplification of the CDR3 region of rearranged TCR beta genes was performed with a multiplex PCR assay on genomic DNA. Amplified TCR beta libraries were sequenced as 87-base-pair reads on the Illumina HiSeq System. The original pipeline was this. Across the 500 to 750 repertoires, a later analysis counted roughly 77 million unique TCR beta chains, roughly 11 million of which were shared by at least two donors. Raw reads were error-corrected and collapsed into unique sequences with a nearest-neighbor algorithm that merged closely related sequences to remove PCR and sequencing errors. V, D and J gene segments were assigned by aligning CDR3 sequences to IMGT reference sequences. For a sequence to be retained, at least a six-nucleotide match to both a V gene segment and a J gene segment was required. Rearrangements were called productive when the CDR3 lacked stop codons and stayed in frame with V and J; all others were non-productive. Following IMGT convention, CDR3 was defined as the stretch from the second conserved V-encoded cysteine up to the conserved J-encoded phenylalanine. Sequences without an unambiguous match to a single V gene segment were excluded from the earlier analysis of about 600 of the donors. In an earlier analysis of some 590 of the donors, a V segment was called functional when productive rearrangements were above 56.7%, and segregating when the standard deviation between donors exceeded 5%. A statistical classification framework was developed to diagnose cytomegalovirus status using the catalog of TCR beta chain sequences. A later analysis assigned V and J genes by comparing TCR nucleotide sequences with IMGT/GENE-DB human TR gene sequences. Using the TCRdist pipeline, a later analysis assigned CDR3 sequences along with most-parsimonious VDJ recombination scenarios. In a later analysis, every TCR beta chain was defined by the combination of its CDR3 amino acid sequence and its V-gene family, and reads without a unique V-gene family were dropped. A later analysis removed 592 highly shared, low-generation-probability nucleotide sequences to deal with suspected cross-contamination and a sequencing artifact. For each public chain, a later analysis derived a clonal expansion index from normalized ranks of inferred template counts within each repertoire. A later analysis computed generation probabilities with a VDJ recombination model fitted to out-of-frame rearrangements, and checked the results against IGoR. In a later analysis, TCR-TCR, TCR-HLA and TCR-CMV co-occurrence was scored with hypergeometric tests, and a repertoire-size bias correction was applied to TCR pairs. To estimate false discovery rates, a later analysis permuted the HLA or CMV assignments 20 times. In a later analysis, co-occurring TCRs were grouped using DBSCAN, and TCRdist sequence similarity was added for clustering within HLA-allele-positive subsets. For co-occurrence clustering, repertoires with fewer than 30,000 or more than 120,000 public chains were excluded, along with several repertoires with anomalous nucleotide sharing. Drawn from immuneACCESS, this table holds only the in-frame rearrangements with V and J called that TCRdb kept. Clones are partly lost; checked studies trace under half to an unresolved V gene and leave the rest unexplained. V and J calls and clone size are given by that table; D and trimming were obtained from the DNA. Within this sample are more than 80,000 clones, with about two thirds of them counted one time only. Jointly, the top ten make up under 3% of the sample.

The cohort was made up of 666 healthy bone marrow donors. All cohort members were sampled while nominally healthy, although unrecorded immune exposures were likely present. The donor was CMV seronegative and was included in the group of a few hundred seronegative cohort members. Each donor provided a peripheral blood sample, and peripheral blood mononuclear cells were used for TCR beta sequencing. Genomic DNA was extracted from the blood cell samples with the Qiagen DNeasy Blood Extraction Kit. The germline V gene supplies CDR1 SGHVS and CDR2 FQNEAQ. The CDR3 runs 15 residues from the cysteine to the phenylalanine. CDR3 DNA only is kept here, 45 bases in frame from base 1. Compared with germline, V lacks 4 bases and J lacks 5 bases; bases without a gene match: 4. With regard to this clone: This clone's antigen is unknown. Base qualities are not at hand, and no much larger clone is one base apart.

Sequenced material: PBMCs. This chain joins TRBV7-8 to TRBJ2-3, with 12 bases aligning to TRBD2. The sequence was collected from a man aged 50-59 years in good health and CMV-seronegative. The CDR3 is CASSSGLAGIDTQYF. Here is the DNA: TGTGCCAGCAGCTCCGGACTAGCGGGAATAGATACGCAGTATTTT.